This T cell receptor (beta chain) comes out of a study of cytomegalovirus exposure and HLA in healthy donors. General study findings and limits: The study put some 150 TCR beta chains on its list as cytomegalovirus-associated.

Measured with immunoSEQ multiplex PCR; TCRdb has only the in-frame clones, and not every one. The sample yields around 200,000 clones, about 91% seen once. With respect to this clone: Antigen unknown.

Germline CDR1 and CDR2: MDHEN and SYDVKM. The CDR3 length is 17 residues. After removal of 7 bases from V and 5 bases from J, the junction contained 17 bases not matched to a gene. The V call is TRBV28, the J call TRBJ2-7, with 10 bases matching TRBD1. Sequencing used PBMCs. The TCR sequence derives from a woman between 18 and 29 years old in good health and CMV-seronegative. Written as DNA, the CDR3 is TGTGCCAGCACCCGCGCGGACCGGGACAGGGGTCAAGACGAGCAGTACTTC. It specifies CASTRADRDRGQDEQYF.